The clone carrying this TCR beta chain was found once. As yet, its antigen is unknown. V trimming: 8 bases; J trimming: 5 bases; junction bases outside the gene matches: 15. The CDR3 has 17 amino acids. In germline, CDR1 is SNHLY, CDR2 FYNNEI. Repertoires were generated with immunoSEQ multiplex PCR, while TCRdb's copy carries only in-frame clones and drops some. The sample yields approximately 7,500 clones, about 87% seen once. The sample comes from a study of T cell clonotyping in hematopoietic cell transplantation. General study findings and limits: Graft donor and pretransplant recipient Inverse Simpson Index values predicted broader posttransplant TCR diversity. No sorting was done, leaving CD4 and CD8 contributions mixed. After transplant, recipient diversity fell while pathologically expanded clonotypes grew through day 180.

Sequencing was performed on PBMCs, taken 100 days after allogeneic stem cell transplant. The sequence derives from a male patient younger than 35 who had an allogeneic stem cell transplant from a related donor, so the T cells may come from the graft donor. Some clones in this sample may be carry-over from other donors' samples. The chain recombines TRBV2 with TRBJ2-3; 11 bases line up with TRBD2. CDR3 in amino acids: CASLWGLAVQEGDTQYF. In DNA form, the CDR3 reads TGTGCCAGCCTTTGGGGACTAGCGGTCCAGGAGGGAGATACGCAGTATTTT.